This T cell receptor (beta chain) was documented in a study of T-cell memory formation after mild COVID-19. The wider study: In these data, TCR clusters were largely donor specific. General study points: Clones from the second wave (peaking day 37) had unconfirmed SARS-CoV-2 specificity. Memory cells collected pre-infection included some clones that later responded, suggesting cross-reactive memory joined.

As regards this clonotype: Its antigen remains unknown.

Germline V gives CDR1 MNHEY, CDR2 SMNVEV (reference sequence). The CDR3 runs to 13 residues. V gave up 5 bases and J gave up 8 bases, with 15 bases separating them. The TCR alpha and TCR beta cDNA libraries, bearing sample barcodes and UMIs, were generated by 5'RACE using constant-segment primers. TCRdb fed the 5' RACE reads into MiXCR, producing one record per CDR3 protein. The table lists 250,000 to 350,000 distinct CDR3 sequences, 15% to 20% of them singletons. Sequencing was performed on PBMCs or a T cell subset sorted from them (not recorded which). The rearrangement uses TRBV27 and TRBJ1-2; D is undetermined. This receptor was obtained from a man between 18 and 35 years old who had mild COVID-19 (a few samples of this study predate the infection). Cell type and time point are not known. The CDR3 loop is CASSNGRMGGYTF. The CDR3 region has the DNA TGTGCCAGCAGTAACGGACGGATGGGGGGCTACACCTTC.